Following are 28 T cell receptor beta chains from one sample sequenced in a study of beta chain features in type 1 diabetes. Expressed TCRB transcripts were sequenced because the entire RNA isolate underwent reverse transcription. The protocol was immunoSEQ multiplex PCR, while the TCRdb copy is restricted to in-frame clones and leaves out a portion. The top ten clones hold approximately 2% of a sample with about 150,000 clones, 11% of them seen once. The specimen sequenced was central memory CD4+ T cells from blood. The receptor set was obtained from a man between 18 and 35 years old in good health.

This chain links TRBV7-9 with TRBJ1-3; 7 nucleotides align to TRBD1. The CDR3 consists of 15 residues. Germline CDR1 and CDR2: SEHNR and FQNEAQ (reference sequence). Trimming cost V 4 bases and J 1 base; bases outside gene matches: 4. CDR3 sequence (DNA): TGTGCCAGCAGCTCCCACAGGGGTTCTGGAAACACCATATATTTT. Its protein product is CASSSHRGSGNTIYF. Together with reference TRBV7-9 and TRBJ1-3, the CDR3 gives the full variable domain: DTGVSQNPRHKITKRGQNVTFRCDPISEHNRLYWYRQTLGQGPEFLTYFQNEAQLEKSRLLSDRFSAERPKGSFSTLEIQRTEQGDSAMYLCASSSHRGSGNTIYFGEGSWLTVV.

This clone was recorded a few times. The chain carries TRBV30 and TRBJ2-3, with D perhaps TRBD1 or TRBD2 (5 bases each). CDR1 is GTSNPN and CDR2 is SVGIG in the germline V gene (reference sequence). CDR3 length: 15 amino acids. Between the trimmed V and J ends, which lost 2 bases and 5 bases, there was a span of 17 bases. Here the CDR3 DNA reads TGTGCCTGGAGTACTCGGTCCTGGGGGAGAGATACGCAGTATTTT. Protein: CAWSTRSWGRDTQYF. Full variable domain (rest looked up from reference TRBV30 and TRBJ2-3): SQTIHQWPATLVQPVGSPLSLECTVEGTSNPNLYWYRQAAGRGLQLLFYSVGIGQISSEVPQNLSASRPQDRQFILSSKKLLLSDSGFYLCAWSTRSWGRDTQYFGPGTRLTVL.

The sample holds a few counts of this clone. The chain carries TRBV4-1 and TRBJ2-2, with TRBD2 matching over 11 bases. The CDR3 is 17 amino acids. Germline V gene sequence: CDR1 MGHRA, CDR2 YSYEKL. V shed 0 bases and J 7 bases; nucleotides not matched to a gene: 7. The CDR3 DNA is TGCGCCAGCAGCCAAGAAATTACTAGCGGGAGCGGCGGGGAGCTGTTTTTT. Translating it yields CASSQEITSGSGGELFF.

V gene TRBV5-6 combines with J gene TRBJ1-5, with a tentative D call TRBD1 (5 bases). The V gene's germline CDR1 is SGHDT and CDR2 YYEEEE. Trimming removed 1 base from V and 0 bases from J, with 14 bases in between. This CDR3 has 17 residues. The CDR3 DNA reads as TGTGCCAGCAGCTTGTCCAGGGCCCTCCATAGCAATCAGCCCCAGCATTTT. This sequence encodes CASSLSRALHSNQPQHF.

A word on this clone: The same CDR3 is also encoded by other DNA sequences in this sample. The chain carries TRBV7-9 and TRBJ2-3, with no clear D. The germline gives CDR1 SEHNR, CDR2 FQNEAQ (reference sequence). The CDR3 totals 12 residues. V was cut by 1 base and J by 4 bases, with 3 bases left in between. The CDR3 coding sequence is TGTGCCAGCAGCTTAGTGTCAGATACGCAGTATTTT. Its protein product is CASSLVSDTQYF. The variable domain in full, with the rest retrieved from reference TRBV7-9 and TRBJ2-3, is DTGVSQNPRHKITKRGQNVTFRCDPISEHNRLYWYRQTLGQGPEFLTYFQNEAQLEKSRLLSDRFSAERPKGSFSTLEIQRTEQGDSAMYLCASSLVSDTQYFGPGTRLTVL.

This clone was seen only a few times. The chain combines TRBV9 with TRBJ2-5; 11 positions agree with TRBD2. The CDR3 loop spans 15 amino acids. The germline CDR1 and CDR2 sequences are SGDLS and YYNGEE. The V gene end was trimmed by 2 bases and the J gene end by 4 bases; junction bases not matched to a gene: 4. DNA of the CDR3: TGTGCCAGCAGCGTCACCACTAGCGGGGGAGAGACCCAGTACTTC. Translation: CASSVTTSGGETQYF.

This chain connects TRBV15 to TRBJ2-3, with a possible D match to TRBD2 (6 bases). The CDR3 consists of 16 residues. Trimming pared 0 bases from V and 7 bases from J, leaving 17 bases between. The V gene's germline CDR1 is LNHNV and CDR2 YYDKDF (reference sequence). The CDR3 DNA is TGTGCCACCAGCAGAGATCGAGGCAGAGGAGGGTATACGCAGTATTTT. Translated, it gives CATSRDRGRGGYTQYF.

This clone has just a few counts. In DNA form, the CDR3 reads TGTGCCTGGAGTCCTACAGGAGGCTACACCTTC. Residues: CAWSPTGGYTF. The genes are TRBV30 and TRBJ1-2; maybe TRBD1 (5 bases). V was pared by 2 bases and J by 8 bases, with 9 bases between. CDR1 and CDR2 from the germline V gene are GTSNPN and SVGIG (reference sequence). The CDR3 has 11 amino acids.

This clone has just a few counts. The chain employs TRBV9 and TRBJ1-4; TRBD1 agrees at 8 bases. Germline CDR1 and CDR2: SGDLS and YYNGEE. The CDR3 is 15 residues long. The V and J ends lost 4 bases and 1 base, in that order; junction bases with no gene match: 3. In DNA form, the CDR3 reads TGTGCCAGCAGCTTTGACAGGGGAACTAATGAAAAACTGTTTTTT. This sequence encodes CASSFDRGTNEKLFF.

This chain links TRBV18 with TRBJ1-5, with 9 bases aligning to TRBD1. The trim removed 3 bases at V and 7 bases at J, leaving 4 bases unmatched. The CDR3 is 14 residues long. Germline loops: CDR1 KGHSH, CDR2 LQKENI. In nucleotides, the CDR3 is TGTGCCAGCTCACCCGGGACAGGGCACCAGCCCCAGCATTTT. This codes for CASSPGTGHQPQHF.

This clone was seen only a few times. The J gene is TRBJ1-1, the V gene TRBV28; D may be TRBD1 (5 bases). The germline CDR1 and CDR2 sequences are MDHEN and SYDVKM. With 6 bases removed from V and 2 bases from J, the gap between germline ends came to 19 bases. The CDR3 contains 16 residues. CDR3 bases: TGTGCCAGCAGGGAGACATCGGGACGGACAAACACTGAAGCTTTCTTT. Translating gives CASRETSGRTNTEAFF.

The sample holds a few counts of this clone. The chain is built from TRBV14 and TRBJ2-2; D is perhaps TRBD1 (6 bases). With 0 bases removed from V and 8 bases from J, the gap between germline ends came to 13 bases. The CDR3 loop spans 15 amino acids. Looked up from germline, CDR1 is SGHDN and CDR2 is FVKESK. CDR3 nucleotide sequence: TGTGCCAGCAGCCAAGATCGAGGCAGGGGAGGGGAGCTGTTTTTT. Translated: CASSQDRGRGGELFF.

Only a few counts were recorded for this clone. The CDR3 here is CASSDRGRPYGYTF. In DNA form, the CDR3 reads TGTGCCAGCAGCGACAGGGGGCGTCCCTATGGCTACACCTTC. This chain connects TRBV6-1 to TRBJ1-2, with 10 bases aligning to TRBD1. The CDR3 runs 14 residues. Trimming took 6 bases from V and 4 from J; bases not matched to a gene: 5. CDR1 is MNHNS, CDR2 SASEGT, per germline.

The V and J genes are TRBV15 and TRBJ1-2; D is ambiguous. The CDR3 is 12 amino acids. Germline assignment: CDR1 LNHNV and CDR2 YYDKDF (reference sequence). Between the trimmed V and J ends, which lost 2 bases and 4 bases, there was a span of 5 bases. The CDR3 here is CATSRSFYGYTF. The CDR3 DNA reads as TGTGCCACCAGCAGATCCTTCTATGGCTACACCTTC.

CDR3 sequence: CASSQGSSGSTDTQYF. The CDR3 DNA reads as TGTGCCAGCAGCCAAGGTTCTAGCGGGAGCACAGATACGCAGTATTTT. J is TRBJ2-3 and V is TRBV14; 8 bases are a match to TRBD2. Germline values: CDR1 SGHDN, CDR2 FVKESK. V shed 1 base and J 0 bases; nucleotides not matched to a gene: 3. The CDR3 contains 16 residues. The full variable domain, in which reference TRBV14 and TRBJ2-3 provide the parts outside the CDR3, is EAGVTQFPSHSVIEKGQTVTLRCDPISGHDNLYWYRRVMGKEIKFLLHFVKESKQDESGMPNNRFLAERTGGTYSTLKVQPAELEDSGVYFCASSQGSSGSTDTQYFGPGTRLTVL.

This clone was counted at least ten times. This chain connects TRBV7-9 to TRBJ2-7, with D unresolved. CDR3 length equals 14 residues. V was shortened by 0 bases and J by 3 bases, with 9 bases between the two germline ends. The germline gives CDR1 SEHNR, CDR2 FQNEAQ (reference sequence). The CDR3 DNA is TGTGCCAGCAGCTTAGCCGACGGAAACTACGAGCAGTACTTC. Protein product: CASSLADGNYEQYF.

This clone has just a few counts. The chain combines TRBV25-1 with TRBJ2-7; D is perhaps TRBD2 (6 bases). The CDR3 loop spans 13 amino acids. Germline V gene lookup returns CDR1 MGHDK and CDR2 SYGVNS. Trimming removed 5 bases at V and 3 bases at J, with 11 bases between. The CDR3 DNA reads TGTGCCAGCAGTCCTTCGGGGGTCTACGAGCAGTACTTC. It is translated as CASSPSGVYEQYF.

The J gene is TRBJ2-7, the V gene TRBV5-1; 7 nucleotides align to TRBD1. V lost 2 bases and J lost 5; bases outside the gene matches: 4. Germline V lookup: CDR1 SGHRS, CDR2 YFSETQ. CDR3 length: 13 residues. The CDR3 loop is CASSFRGRDEQYF. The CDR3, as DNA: TGCGCCAGCAGCTTCAGGGGGAGAGACGAGCAGTACTTC.

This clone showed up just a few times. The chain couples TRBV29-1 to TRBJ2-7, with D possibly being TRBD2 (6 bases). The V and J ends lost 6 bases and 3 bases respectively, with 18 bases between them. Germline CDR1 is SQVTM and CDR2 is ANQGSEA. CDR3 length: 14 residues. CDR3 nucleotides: TGCAGCGTGCCCCGGGACGGACTAAACTACGAGCAGTACTTC. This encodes CSVPRDGLNYEQYF.

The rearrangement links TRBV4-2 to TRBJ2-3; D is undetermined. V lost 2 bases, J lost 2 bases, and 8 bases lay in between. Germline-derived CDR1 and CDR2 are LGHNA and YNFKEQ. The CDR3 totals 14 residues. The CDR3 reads CASSQSQATDTQYF. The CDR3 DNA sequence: TGTGCCAGCAGCCAAAGCCAAGCCACAGATACGCAGTATTTT.

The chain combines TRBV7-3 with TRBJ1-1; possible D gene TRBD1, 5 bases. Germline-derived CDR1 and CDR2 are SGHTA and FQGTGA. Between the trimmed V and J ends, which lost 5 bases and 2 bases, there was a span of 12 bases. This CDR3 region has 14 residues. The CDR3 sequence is CASSRGLLNTEAFF. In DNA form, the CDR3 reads TGTGCCAGCAGCCGGGGCCTACTTAACACTGAAGCTTTCTTT.

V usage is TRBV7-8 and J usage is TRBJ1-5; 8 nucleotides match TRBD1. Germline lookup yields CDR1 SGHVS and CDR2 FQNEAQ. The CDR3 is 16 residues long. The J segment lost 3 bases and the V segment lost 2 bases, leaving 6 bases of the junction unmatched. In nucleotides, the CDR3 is TGTGCCAGCAGCTTACGGGACAGGCTGGTCAATCAGCCCCAGCATTTT. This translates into CASSLRDRLVNQPQHF.

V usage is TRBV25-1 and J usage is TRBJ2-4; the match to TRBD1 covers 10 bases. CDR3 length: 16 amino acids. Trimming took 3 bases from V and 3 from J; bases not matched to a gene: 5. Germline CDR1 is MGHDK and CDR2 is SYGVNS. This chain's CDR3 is CASSDYGQGGKNIQYF. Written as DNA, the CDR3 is TGTGCCAGCAGTGATTACGGACAGGGGGGCAAAAACATTCAGTACTTC. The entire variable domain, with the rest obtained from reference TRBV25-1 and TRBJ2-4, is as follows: EADIYQTPRYLVIGTGKKITLECSQTMGHDKMYWYQQDPGMELHLIHYSYGVNSTEKGDLSSESTVSRIRTEHFPLTLESARPSHTSQYLCASSDYGQGGKNIQYFGAGTRLSVL.

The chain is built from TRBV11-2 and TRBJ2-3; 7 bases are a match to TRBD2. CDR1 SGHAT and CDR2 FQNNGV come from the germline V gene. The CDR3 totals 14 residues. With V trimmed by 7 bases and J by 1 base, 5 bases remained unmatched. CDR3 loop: CASTPGLRTDTQYF. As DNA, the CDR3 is TGTGCCAGCACCCCGGGACTACGCACAGATACGCAGTATTTT.

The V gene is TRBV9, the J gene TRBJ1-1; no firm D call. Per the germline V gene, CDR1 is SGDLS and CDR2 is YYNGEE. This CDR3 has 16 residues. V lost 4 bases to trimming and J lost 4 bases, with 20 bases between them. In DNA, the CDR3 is TGTGCCAGCAGCCCCCCCGGCTACCTTGGGAGCACTGAAGCTTTCTTT. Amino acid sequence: CASSPPGYLGSTEAFF.

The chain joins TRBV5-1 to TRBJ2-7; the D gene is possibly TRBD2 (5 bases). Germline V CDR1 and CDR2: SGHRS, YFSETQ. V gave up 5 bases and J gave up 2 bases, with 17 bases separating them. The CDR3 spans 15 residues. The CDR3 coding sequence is TGCGCCAGCAGTTTTCGGACTGATAACCCCTACGAGCAGTACTTC. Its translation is CASSFRTDNPYEQYF.

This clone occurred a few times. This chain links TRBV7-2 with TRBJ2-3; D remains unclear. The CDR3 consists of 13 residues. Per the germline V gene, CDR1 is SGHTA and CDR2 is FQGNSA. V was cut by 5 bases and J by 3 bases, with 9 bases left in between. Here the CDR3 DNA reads TGTGCCAGCAGCGTTGTTAGGACAGATACGCAGTATTTT. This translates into CASSVVRTDTQYF. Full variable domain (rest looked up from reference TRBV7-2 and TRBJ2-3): GAGVSQSPSNKVTEKGKDVELRCDPISGHTALYWYRQSLGQGLEFLIYFQGNSAPDKSGLPSDRFSAERTGGSVSTLTIQRTQQEDSAVYLCASSVVRTDTQYFGPGTRLTVL.

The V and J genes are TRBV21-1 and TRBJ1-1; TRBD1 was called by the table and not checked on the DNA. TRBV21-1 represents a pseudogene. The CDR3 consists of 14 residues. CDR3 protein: CASSKGRANTEAFF. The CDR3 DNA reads TGTGCCAGCAGCAAAGGCAGGGCGAACACTGAAGCTTTCTTT.